This T cell receptor (beta chain) was retrieved from a study of CD8 T cells in ankylosing spondylitis. Points from the study as a whole: There was a TCR beta motif, made of several highly homologous variants, that appeared characteristic of ankylosing spondylitis blood. Reportedly, disease-linked clones are significantly enriched in ankylosing spondylitis patients' matched synovial fluid. Earlier work had already found some motif variants in reactive arthritis synovial fluid and blood. The disease-linked clones had a CD8+ phenotype and low blood frequencies.

Trimming removed 1 base from V and 1 base from J, with 10 bases in between. Germline CDR1 reads DFQATT; CDR2 reads SNEGSKA (reference sequence). CDR3 length: 14 amino acids. About this clonotype itself: Its antigen is still unknown.

From the 5' RACE reads, TCRdb called clonotypes with MiXCR, one entry per CDR3 protein. The sample gives about 250,000 distinct CDR3 sequences, about 30% of which show up once; roughly 4.2% is in the top ten. Sequencing was carried out using blood, either unsorted or a sorted T cell fraction (not recorded which). This sequence joins TRBV20-1 and TRBJ1-1, with a weak D call TRBD1 (6 bases). This sequence was found in a male donor with ankylosing spondylitis or in good health (not recorded which). DNA of the CDR3: TGCAGTGCTAGAGTGGGGGCTAAGAACACTGAAGCTTTCTTT. The encoded protein is CSARVGAKNTEAFF.